Sequencing of this TCR beta chain was carried out in a study of blood T cell repertoires in COVID-19. Study-level background: T cells, B-cell-depleted T cells, or PBMCs supplied cDNA or gDNA.

As processed by the authors: Amplified reference gene primers provided the basis for estimating nucleated cell counts. Assay used: immunoSEQ multiplex PCR; TCRdb lists only in-frame clones, some missing. V, J and clone size were drawn from that table, and D and trimming were deduced from the DNA. Among almost 250,000 clones listed, 86% were seen once. Seattle participants joined during active infection and were tracked over time. Per the germline V gene, CDR1 is SGHRS and CDR2 is YFSETQ. The V gene lost 4 bases and the J gene lost 4 bases, with 11 bases spanning the gap. The CDR3 is 14 residues long. The sequencing input was peripheral blood. This clonotype originated in a woman aged 80 or over with COVID-19, enrolled during active disease. V usage is TRBV5-1 and J usage is TRBJ2-2, with D possibly being TRBD2 (6 bases). The CDR3 region is CASSLSGFTGELFF. CDR3 coding DNA: TGCGCCAGCAGCCTTAGCGGCTTCACCGGGGAGCTGTTTTTT.